This T cell receptor beta chain was captured in a study of CD8 T cells in ankylosing spondylitis. Overall study findings and caveats: In peripheral blood, disease-linked CD8+ clones occurred at relatively low frequencies. Blood from ankylosing spondylitis patients appeared to carry a characteristic roughly eight-variant TCR beta motif. Earlier literature documents some of the motif variants in reactive arthritis synovial fluid and blood.

Making use of molecular barcodes, quantitative 5'-RACE generated TCR beta libraries. From the 5' RACE reads, TCRdb called clonotypes with MiXCR, one entry per CDR3 protein. Here the sample spans roughly 220,000 distinct CDR3 sequences, about 10% being singletons. V lost 6 bases and J lost 5, with 14 bases in between. The CDR3 extends over 13 amino acids. Germline CDR1 SQVTM, CDR2 ANQGSEA. This clonotype was recorded many times. Its antigen is as yet unknown. The V and J genes are TRBV29-1 and TRBJ1-5; a possible D gene is TRBD1 (5 bases). Input material: blood, either unsorted or a sorted T cell fraction (not recorded which). The clonotype originates from a male donor with ankylosing spondylitis or in good health (not recorded which). CDR3 protein: CSVEPGGDQPQHF. Written as DNA, the CDR3 is TGCAGCGTCGAACCCGGAGGGGATCAGCCCCAGCATTTT. The complete variable domain, with remaining parts taken from reference TRBV29-1 and TRBJ1-5, reads SAVISQKPSRDICQRGTSLTIQCQVDSQVTMMFWYRQQPGQSLTLIATANQGSEATYESGFVIDKFPISRPNLTFSTLTVSNMSPEDSSIYLCSVEPGGDQPQHFGDGTRLSIL.